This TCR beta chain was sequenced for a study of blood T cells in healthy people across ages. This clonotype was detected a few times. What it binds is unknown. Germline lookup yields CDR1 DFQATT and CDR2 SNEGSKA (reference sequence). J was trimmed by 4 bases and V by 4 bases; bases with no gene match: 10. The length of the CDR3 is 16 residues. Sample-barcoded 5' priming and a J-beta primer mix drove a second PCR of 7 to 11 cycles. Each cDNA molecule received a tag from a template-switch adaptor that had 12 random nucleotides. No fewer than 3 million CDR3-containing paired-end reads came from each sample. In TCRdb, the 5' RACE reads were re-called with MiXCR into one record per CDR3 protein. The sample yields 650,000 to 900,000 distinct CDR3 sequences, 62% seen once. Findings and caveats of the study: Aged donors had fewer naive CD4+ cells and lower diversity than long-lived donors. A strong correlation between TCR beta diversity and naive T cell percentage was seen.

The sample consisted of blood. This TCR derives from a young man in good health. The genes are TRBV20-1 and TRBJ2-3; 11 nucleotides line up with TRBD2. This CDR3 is CSATTHPLAGADTQYF. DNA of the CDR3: TGCAGTGCTACTACACACCCACTAGCGGGGGCAGATACGCAGTATTTT.